Below, 12 T cell receptor beta chains from the same sample are listed, as sequenced in a study of OX40 agonist ivuxolimab in advanced cancers. Sequencing was performed with immunoSEQ multiplex PCR; in TCRdb, only in-frame clones are kept and a portion is missing. The table includes 60,000 to 65,000 clones, around four fifths detected once. This specimen consisted of CD4+ or CD8+ T cells sorted from blood, obtained in a trial of the OX40 agonist ivuxolimab. The receptors originated from an adult with an advanced solid tumor such as melanoma, head and neck, liver or kidney cancer.

The J gene is TRBJ2-2, the V gene TRBV19, with 8 nucleotides matching TRBD2. V shed 5 bases and J 5 bases; nucleotides not matched to a gene: 10. The CDR3 loop spans 16 amino acids. Germline V gene sequence: CDR1 LNHDA, CDR2 SQIVND (reference sequence). The CDR3 protein is CASSGSGTRQTGELFF. The CDR3 region has the DNA TGTGCCAGTAGTGGCTCCGGGACTAGACAGACCGGGGAGCTGTTTTTT.

This clone was seen a single time. The CDR3 sequence: CASSQTAEAFF. Written as DNA, the CDR3 is TGTGCCAGCAGCCAAACAGCTGAAGCTTTCTTT. V and J are TRBV7-2 and TRBJ1-1; no definite D call. The CDR3 extends over 11 amino acids. Trimming cost V 5 bases and J 6 bases, with 7 bases left between them. In germline, CDR1 is SGHTA, CDR2 FQGNSA.

This chain uses TRBV10-3 with TRBJ1-5; D not certain. Germline V CDR1 and CDR2: ENHRY, SYGVKD. The V end lost 0 bases, the J end lost 0 bases, and 21 bases lay between the germline ends. The CDR3 spans 20 residues. CDR3 bases: TGTGCCATCAGTGAGTCAATTAGGCCGGTAGCAGACTTTAGCAATCAGCCCCAGCATTTT. Translation: CAISESIRPVADFSNQPQHF.

V gene TRBV7-2 combines with J gene TRBJ2-7; D is uncertain. Germline CDR1 reads SGHTA; CDR2 reads FQGNSA. V lost 4 bases, J lost 7 bases, and 11 bases lay in between. The CDR3 has 12 residues. The CDR3 DNA follows: TGTGCCAGCAGCTCGACCCTCCGGGAGCAGTACTTC. It codes for CASSSTLREQYF.

The chain uses TRBV6-5 and TRBJ2-1; tentatively, D is TRBD1 (6 bases). Per the germline V gene, CDR1 is MNHEY and CDR2 is SVGAGI. The CDR3 is 12 amino acids. Deletions cut 5 bases from V and 6 bases from J, with 8 bases between. CDR3 bases: TGTGCCAGCAGTCCAGGGGTCAATGAGCAGTTCTTC. Its translation: CASSPGVNEQFF.

V is TRBV5-1 and J is TRBJ2-3; 10 nucleotides match TRBD1. Germline CDR1 and CDR2: SGHRS and YFSETQ. The CDR3 runs to 14 residues. V lost 7 bases, J lost 4 bases, and 6 bases stayed unmatched. CDR3 region: CASYTGQGADTQYF. The DNA for the CDR3 is TGCGCCAGCTATACAGGACAGGGGGCAGATACGCAGTATTTT.

V and J are TRBV19 and TRBJ1-1; weak D call: TRBD1 (6 bases). This CDR3 has 15 residues. The V end was cut by 6 bases, the J end by 1 base, with 15 bases between. Looked up from germline, CDR1 is LNHDA and CDR2 is SQIVND (reference sequence). The CDR3 here is CASRGQILTNTEAFF. The CDR3 DNA follows: TGTGCCAGTAGAGGACAGATTCTAACGAACACTGAAGCTTTCTTT.

This clone was seen once. The rearrangement joins TRBV7-2 to TRBJ1-4; possibly TRBD1 for D (5 bases). CDR1 is SGHTA, CDR2 FQGNSA, per germline. The V gene lost 5 bases and the J gene lost 6 bases, with 13 bases spanning the gap. The CDR3 totals 14 residues. CDR3: CASSPGISHEKLFF. CDR3 nucleotide sequence: TGTGCCAGCAGCCCAGGGATCAGCCATGAAAAACTGTTTTTT.

The chain carries TRBV7-9 and TRBJ2-5; 7 bases agree with TRBD1. This CDR3 is built from 14 residues. The germline V gene encodes CDR1 SEHNR and CDR2 FQNEAQ (reference sequence). J was trimmed by 3 bases and V by 4 bases; bases with no gene match: 5. CDR3 DNA: TGTGCCAGCAGCTCCCGGACAGGTGAAGAGACCCAGTACTTC. Its translation: CASSSRTGEETQYF.

This clone has only one observation. This chain uses TRBV11-1 with TRBJ2-5; maybe TRBD1 (6 bases). Per germline, CDR1 SGHAT and CDR2 FQDESV (reference sequence). CDR3 length: 14 amino acids. Trimming took 2 bases from V and 8 from J, leaving 15 bases between them. The CDR3 DNA sequence: TGTGCCAGCAGCTTAAACAGGGACCCGGGAACCCAGTACTTC. This gives the protein CASSLNRDPGTQYF.

The chain carries TRBV10-2 and TRBJ1-2; TRBD1 agrees at 7 bases. Germline V lookup: CDR1 WSHSY, CDR2 SAAADI. V lost 3 bases, J lost 6 bases, and 7 bases stayed unmatched. The CDR3 extends over 14 amino acids. The CDR3 nucleotides are TGCGCCAGCAGTGAACCAGACAGGGTCGATGGCTACACCTTC. Protein product: CASSEPDRVDGYTF.

The rearrangement uses TRBV6-6 and TRBJ1-1, with 8 bases aligning to TRBD1. Germline lookup yields CDR1 MNHNY and CDR2 SVGAGI (reference sequence). The V gene end was trimmed by 6 bases and the J gene end by 6 bases; junction bases not matched to a gene: 6. This CDR3 has 13 residues. The CDR3 loop reads CASSSGQGSEAFF. The CDR3 DNA sequence: TGTGCCAGCAGCTCCGGACAGGGCTCTGAAGCTTTCTTT.